In its sample, the clone carrying this T cell receptor (beta chain) was seen many times. Trimming cost V 2 bases and J 4 bases, with 17 bases left between them. Germline V gene sequence: CDR1 SGHVS, CDR2 FQNEAQ. This CDR3 is 16 amino acids long. This entry comes from a study of Graves' ophthalmopathy and Graves' hyperthyroidism. The authors amplified TCR beta CDR3 regions, and they did so from RNA transcripts for repertoire sequencing. First-round RT-PCR with HTBI primers preceded a second-round multiplex PCR. Using its own MiXCR run on the multiplex PCR reads, TCRdb lists one record per CDR3 protein. The table has hundreds of thousands of distinct CDR3 sequences, over 40% seen once. The diagnosis combined clinical symptoms, thyroxine, TRAb, thyroid ultrasound and orbital computed tomography scans. PBMCs were obtained from roughly 10 ml of fresh peripheral blood.

The TCR sequence derives from an adult man with Graves' ophthalmopathy. Sequencing was carried out using peripheral blood. The rearrangement uses TRBV7-8 and TRBJ1-1, with D hard to call. CDR3 sequence (DNA): TGTGCCAGCAGCTTATACGGGGTCCCACCCGGCACTGAAGCTTTCTTT. Protein: CASSLYGVPPGTEAFF.